The subject of this entry is one T cell receptor beta chain. The antigen remains unidentified. Generated by immunoSEQ multiplex PCR, the TCRdb table keeps only in-frame clones and is missing some. The table records over 150,000 clones, 85% to 95% of them present only once. The sample is drawn from a study of T cell responses to AZD1222 COVID-19 vaccine. Findings and caveats of the study: Most donors were white British and more were female, and clonal diversity was possibly underestimated.

The specimen comprised peripheral blood, sampled on day 0 of AZD1222 vaccination. This TCR was sampled from an adult in good health.

Here the CDR3 reads CASSAIGGAAGNTIYF. Here the CDR3 DNA reads TGTGCCAGCAGCGCGATAGGGGGGGCAGCCGGAAACACCATATATTTT. The rearrangement links TRBV5-6 to TRBJ1-3; TRBD1 might be the D (6 bases). V lost 4 bases and J lost 4, with 18 bases in between. CDR3 length: 16 residues. The germline CDR1 and CDR2 sequences are SGHDT and YYEEEE.